The clone carrying this T cell receptor (beta chain) was observed a handful of times. This entry is derived from a study of T cells in Graves' hyperthyroidism and ophthalmopathy. This CDR3 is 14 amino acids long. The junction had 5 bases not matched to a gene; V was cut back by 6 bases and J by 4 bases. Germline V CDR1 and CDR2: MNHEY, SMNVEV (reference sequence). RNA transcripts yielded amplified TCR beta CDR3 regions. HTBI primers were the set used in a first-round RT-PCR of the TCR CDR3. TCRdb fed the multiplex PCR reads into MiXCR, producing one record per CDR3 protein. The data contain 500,000 to 750,000 distinct CDR3 sequences, 14% of them singletons.

Sequencing was performed on blood. This sequence joins TRBV27 and TRBJ1-1; 10 positions agree with TRBD1. The sequence derives from a woman under 30 with Graves' ophthalmopathy. CDR3 bases: TGTGCCAGCAGCCCGCGGGACAGGGGCACTGAAGCTTTCTTT. Its translation: CASSPRDRGTEAFF.